This entry lists 28 T cell receptor beta chains sequenced from one sample in a study of shared clonotypes between healthy human individuals (dated by TCRdb to the early 2020s). CD8 naive samples consisted of CD45RO-negative cells that were positively selected for CCR7, yielding a CD45RA+CCR7+ population without TemRA cells. The library was built by means of the immunoSEQ multiplex PCR assay. TCRdb's version of the immuneACCESS table is confined to in-frame rearrangements and falls short of the full clone set. An unresolved V gene accounts for under half of the shortfall where checked; the remainder is of unknown origin. The sample contains about 610,000 clones, around 96% of them found a single time. The ten most abundant clones make up less than 0.13% of the sample. The sequencing sample was made of naive CD8+ T cells sorted from blood. This sample's cell subset or site label indicates: CD45RA+CCR7+. The receptors were sampled from a woman younger than 45 in good health.

The chain combines TRBV7-9 with TRBJ1-1; a weak D match, TRBD1 (5 bases). Looked up from germline, CDR1 is SEHNR and CDR2 is FQNEAQ (reference sequence). The CDR3 sequence is 15 residues long. The V end lost 2 bases, the J end lost 2 bases, and 12 bases lay between the germline ends. This chain's CDR3 is CASSLNEGINTEAFF. Written as DNA, the CDR3 is TGTGCCAGCAGCTTAAATGAGGGGATCAACACTGAAGCTTTCTTT.

V is TRBV28 and J is TRBJ2-7; a weak D match, TRBD2 (6 bases). Germline V gives CDR1 MDHEN, CDR2 SYDVKM. The germline V and J ends were trimmed by 3 bases and 5 bases, with 14 bases remaining between them. This CDR3 has 14 residues. The CDR3 is CASSLLAVRNEQYF. CDR3 nucleotide sequence: TGTGCCAGCAGTTTGTTAGCGGTTAGAAACGAGCAGTACTTC.

The chain uses TRBV7-9 and TRBJ2-3; D is ambiguous. V lost 5 bases and J lost 4, with 10 bases in between. The CDR3 spans 13 residues. Germline V gene data show CDR1 as SEHNR and CDR2 as FQNEAQ (reference sequence). For the CDR3, the DNA is TGTGCCAGCAGCCCCAAGAGCGCAGATACGCAGTATTTT. Translation: CASSPKSADTQYF.

This clone appeared once. The chain uses TRBV4-2 and TRBJ1-5, with D unclear. The CDR3 totals 14 residues. Germline CDR1 is LGHNA and CDR2 is YNFKEQ. V lost 0 bases and J lost 4, with 7 bases in between. The CDR3 bases are TGTGCCAGCAGCCAAGATGTCCAGAATCAGCCCCAGCATTTT. Amino acid sequence: CASSQDVQNQPQHF.

The rearrangement links TRBV7-9 to TRBJ1-1; 9 bases map to TRBD1. The CDR3 loop spans 18 amino acids. With 5 bases clipped from V and 1 base from J, the junction kept 14 bases outside the gene matches. Germline loops: CDR1 SEHNR, CDR2 FQNEAQ (reference sequence). CDR3 sequence reads: CASSPSPGTGFGNTEAFF. CDR3 nucleotides: TGTGCCAGCAGCCCGAGTCCCGGGACAGGGTTCGGGAACACTGAAGCTTTCTTT.

The chain carries TRBV2 and TRBJ2-2; TRBD2 agrees at 9 bases. V shed 5 bases and J 3 bases; nucleotides not matched to a gene: 10. Germline lookup yields CDR1 SNHLY and CDR2 FYNNEI. The CDR3 is 17 amino acids. CDR3 loop: CASSRQGTSSYTGELFF. The DNA for the CDR3 is TGTGCCAGCAGTAGGCAGGGGACTAGCTCATACACCGGGGAGCTGTTTTTT.

This sequence joins TRBV28 and TRBJ2-6; no clear D gene. Germline V gene lookup returns CDR1 MDHEN and CDR2 SYDVKM. V lost 7 bases and J 1 base, leaving 11 bases between the germline ends. CDR3 size: 15 residues. CDR3 coding DNA: TGTGCCAGCATCCCTCGAGCGTCTGGGGCCAACGTCCTGACTTTC. Protein: CASIPRASGANVLTF.

V gene TRBV10-3 combines with J gene TRBJ2-3; 9 positions agree with TRBD2. With 5 bases clipped from V and 4 bases from J, the junction kept 4 bases outside the gene matches. Germline V lookup: CDR1 ENHRY, CDR2 SYGVKD. This CDR3 has 14 amino acids. Here the CDR3 DNA reads TGTGCCATCAGTTTAGCGGGAGAGGCAGATACGCAGTATTTT. Translation gives CAISLAGEADTQYF.

This clone occurred once. The V gene is TRBV5-6, the J gene TRBJ2-5; TRBD2 might be the D (5 bases). The better agreement between TRBJ2-7 and the DNA end casts doubt on the J call. CDR3 length equals 13 residues. Germline loops: CDR1 SGHDT, CDR2 YYEEEE. The CDR3 DNA sequence: TGTGCCAGCAGCTGGGGAGCCTCCTACGAGCAGTACTTC. It encodes CASSWGASYEQYF.

This chain connects TRBV11-2 to TRBJ2-5, with D maybe TRBD2 (6 bases). Trimming left V 5 bases short and J 2 bases short, with 12 bases between. Germline CDR1 SGHAT, CDR2 FQNNGV. This CDR3 region has 14 residues. The CDR3 DNA is TGTGCCAGCAGCATGGGCGGGACTCAAGAGACCCAGTACTTC. This codes for CASSMGGTQETQYF.

The rearrangement joins TRBV28 to TRBJ1-5; unclear D gene. This CDR3 is 15 amino acids long. Between the trimmed V and J ends, which lost 5 bases and 3 bases, there was a span of 14 bases. The germline V gene encodes CDR1 MDHEN and CDR2 SYDVKM. The CDR3 protein is CASSLQAEPNQPQHF. CDR3 DNA: TGTGCCAGCAGTCTTCAGGCCGAACCCAATCAGCCCCAGCATTTT.

The rearrangement joins TRBV28 to TRBJ2-7, with unresolved D. V was trimmed by 3 bases and J by 3 bases, leaving 9 bases between them. The germline V gene has CDR1 MDHEN and CDR2 SYDVKM. The CDR3 extends over 13 amino acids. CDR3 sequence (DNA): TGTGCCAGCAGTTTCAGCCTTCTCTACGAGCAGTACTTC. Its protein is CASSFSLLYEQYF.

The chain joins TRBV1 to TRBJ2-3; the D call in the table, TRBD2, was not verified against the DNA. TRBV1 is annotated as a pseudogene. CDR3 length: 14 residues. The CDR3 here is CTTPILASTDTQYF. The CDR3 DNA reads TGCACCACCCCCATACTAGCTAGCACAGATACGCAGTATTTT.

The chain joins TRBV5-4 to TRBJ2-7; possibly TRBD1 for D (8 bases). Trimming took off 5 bases at V and 0 bases at J, with 18 bases between the two ends. Germline V CDR1 and CDR2: SGHNT, YYREEE (reference sequence). CDR3 length equals 16 residues. In DNA, the CDR3 is TGTGCCAGCAGAAGTGCGGGGGACAGGAGCTCCTACGAGCAGTACTTC. It codes for CASRSAGDRSSYEQYF.

The chain joins TRBV15 to TRBJ2-1; 7 nucleotides match TRBD2. CDR1 and CDR2 (germline): LNHNV, YYDKDF (reference sequence). The CDR3 length is 13 residues. J gave up 8 bases and V 4 bases, and 5 bases lay outside the gene matches. The CDR3 region has the DNA TGTGCCACCAGCACACGGGGAGGGGATGAGCAGTTCTTC. Encoded protein: CATSTRGGDEQFF.

V gene TRBV2 combines with J gene TRBJ1-5; possibly TRBD1 for D (5 bases). The CDR3 contains 15 residues. Germline CDR1 reads SNHLY; CDR2 reads FYNNEI. V lost 0 bases and J lost 6, with 12 bases in between. DNA for the CDR3: TGTGCCAGCAGTGAAGCGCGCGGGGGTCCTCAGCCCCAGCATTTT. Encoded protein: CASSEARGGPQPQHF.

Only one count was recorded for this clone. The J gene is TRBJ2-4, the V gene TRBV9; 7 bases are shared with TRBD2. Germline loops: CDR1 SGDLS, CDR2 YYNGEE. The V segment lost 2 bases and the J segment 0 bases; nucleotides outside the gene matches: 5. The CDR3 sequence is 16 residues long. CDR3 in DNA: TGTGCCAGCAGCGTCGGATTAGCGGGAGCCAAAAACATTCAGTACTTC. Its protein product is CASSVGLAGAKNIQYF.

The chain is built from TRBV30 and TRBJ1-5; D possibly corresponds to TRBD1 (6 bases). The CDR3 spans 14 residues. CDR1 is GTSNPN and CDR2 is SVGIG in the germline V gene (reference sequence). The V gene lost 2 bases and the J gene lost 5 bases, with 13 bases spanning the gap. The DNA for the CDR3 is TGTGCCTGGAGTAAAGGACAGCTAGATCAGCCCCAGCATTTT. Amino acids: CAWSKGQLDQPQHF.

The chain recombines TRBV4-1 with TRBJ2-1, with TRBD2 matching over 9 bases. The germline V gene has CDR1 MGHRA and CDR2 YSYEKL. This CDR3 contains 17 residues. Trimming cost V 0 bases and J 8 bases; bases outside gene matches: 11. CDR3: CASSQDSSGRLVDEQFF. The CDR3 bases are TGCGCCAGCAGCCAAGATAGCAGCGGGAGGTTAGTTGATGAGCAGTTCTTC.

V usage is TRBV7-6 and J usage is TRBJ2-1; TRBD2 agrees at 7 bases. This CDR3 has 14 residues. V lost 0 bases, J lost 9 bases, and 5 bases stayed unmatched. Germline CDR1 is SGHVS and CDR2 is FNYEAQ. The CDR3 loop is CASSLAGGPSEQFF. CDR3 DNA: TGTGCCAGCAGCTTAGCGGGAGGGCCTAGTGAGCAGTTCTTC.

This chain joins TRBV9 and TRBJ1-3; no firm D call. The CDR3 loop spans 16 amino acids. The V end lost 1 base, the J end lost 0 bases, and 11 bases lay between the germline ends. Germline CDR1 SGDLS, CDR2 YYNGEE. In DNA, the CDR3 is TGTGCCAGCAGCGTAACGAATCACGTCTCTGGAAACACCATATATTTT. Its translation is CASSVTNHVSGNTIYF.

This clone was detected only once. J is TRBJ2-7 and V is TRBV10-3; D uncertain. Trimming removed 2 bases at V and 5 bases at J, with 7 bases between. The CDR3 extends over 12 amino acids. Germline CDR1 and CDR2: ENHRY and SYGVKD. CDR3 sequence (DNA): TGTGCCATCAGTGAGGGAAAGCACGAGCAGTACTTC. Translated: CAISEGKHEQYF.

This chain connects TRBV28 to TRBJ1-2; 7 bases line up with TRBD1. The CDR3 is 18 amino acids. J gave up 3 bases and V 2 bases, and 15 bases lay outside the gene matches. Per the germline V gene, CDR1 is MDHEN and CDR2 is SYDVKM. CDR3 amino acids: CASSLSRRPPGTDYGYTF. The CDR3, as DNA: TGTGCCAGCAGTTTAAGTAGAAGACCCCCCGGGACAGACTATGGCTACACCTTC.

The rearrangement joins TRBV29-1 to TRBJ2-1; 13 nucleotides line up with TRBD2. The CDR3 extends over 15 amino acids. The ends lost 7 bases at V and 0 bases at J; junction bases unmatched: 3. CDR1 and CDR2 (germline): SQVTM, ANQGSEA. Here the CDR3 DNA reads TGCAGCGGGACTAGCGGGAGCGCCTCCTACAATGAGCAGTTCTTC. It codes for CSGTSGSASYNEQFF.

The chain uses TRBV27 and TRBJ1-5, with TRBD1 as a possible D gene (6 bases). The CDR3 loop spans 12 amino acids. Trimming left V 8 bases short and J 8 bases short, with 13 bases between. Germline V gene data show CDR1 as MNHEY and CDR2 as SMNVEV (reference sequence). The CDR3 protein is CASWTAREPQHF. The CDR3 DNA is TGTGCCAGCTGGACAGCCCGGGAGCCCCAGCATTTT.

The rearrangement joins TRBV29-1 to TRBJ2-7, with 12 bases matching TRBD2. The germline gives CDR1 SQVTM, CDR2 ANQGSEA. The CDR3 sequence is 14 residues long. With V trimmed by 5 bases and J by 2 bases, 4 bases remained unmatched. CDR3 residues: CSVRTSGNPYEQYF. DNA of the CDR3: TGCAGCGTTAGGACTAGCGGGAACCCCTACGAGCAGTACTTC.

The gene calls are TRBV10-3 and TRBJ2-3; D gene ambiguous. V was cut by 4 bases and J by 2 bases, with 19 bases left in between. CDR3 length: 17 amino acids. Germline assignment: CDR1 ENHRY and CDR2 SYGVKD. This CDR3 reads CAISVAPARADTDTQYF. For the CDR3, the DNA is TGTGCCATCAGTGTGGCCCCGGCTAGGGCTGACACAGATACGCAGTATTTT.

The rearrangement links TRBV7-9 to TRBJ2-7; 7 nucleotides agree with TRBD2. Germline CDR1 and CDR2: SEHNR and FQNEAQ (reference sequence). The CDR3 has 15 amino acids. V shed 5 bases and J 4 bases; nucleotides not matched to a gene: 11. CDR3 bases: TGTGCCAGCAGCCCACCAGGTGGCGGGGGATACGAGCAGTACTTC. Translating gives CASSPPGGGGYEQYF.